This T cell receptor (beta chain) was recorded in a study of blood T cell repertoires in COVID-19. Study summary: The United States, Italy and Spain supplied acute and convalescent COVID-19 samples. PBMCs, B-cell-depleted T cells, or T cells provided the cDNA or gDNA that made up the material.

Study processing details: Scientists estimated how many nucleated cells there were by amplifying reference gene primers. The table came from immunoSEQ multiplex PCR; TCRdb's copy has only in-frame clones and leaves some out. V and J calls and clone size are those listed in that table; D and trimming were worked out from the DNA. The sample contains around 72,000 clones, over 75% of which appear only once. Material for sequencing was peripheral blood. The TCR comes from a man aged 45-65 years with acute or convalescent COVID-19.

For the CDR3, the DNA is TGTGCCAGCAGTGATGACAGTCCTGAAGCTTTCTTT. This encodes CASSDDSPEAFF. V and J are TRBV2 and TRBJ1-1; a possible D gene is TRBD1 (5 bases). The CDR3 has 12 amino acids. Germline V gene lookup returns CDR1 SNHLY and CDR2 FYNNEI. Trimming stripped 3 bases from V and 6 bases from J, with 8 bases between.